The rows below give T cell receptor beta chains drawn from one sample of a study of cytomegalovirus exposure and HLA in healthy donors. Produced via immunoSEQ multiplex PCR; TCRdb's table is partial and in-frame only. Here the sample spans 150,000 to 200,000 clones, around 76% being singletons. Sequencing was performed on PBMCs. These receptors all come from a female donor in good health and CMV-seronegative. Both conserved end residues are trimmed from each CDR3. The D gene is left open where the match is weak.

13	.	TRBV6-5	ASSASFYSNQPQH
15	TRBD2	TRBV18	ASSPRGGLAIANEQF
14	.	TRBV5-1	ASSPEIQGASYEQY
11	.	TRBV6-5	ASSYFLSNEQF
13	TRBD2	TRBV30	AWSRGGGGSYEQY
13	TRBD2	TRBV9	ASSGPPGGYNEQF
13	TRBD1	TRBV7-9	ASSHERTGNNEQF
15	TRBD1	TRBV10-1	ASAGTGEGNSGNTIY
11	.	TRBV5-1	ASSLGGDQPQH
14	TRBD1	TRBV19	ASSSLTGDGMAEAF
13	TRBD2	TRBV30	AWSLLSGQTDTQY
14	TRBD1	TRBV9	ASSVGTGISGNTIY
13	TRBD1	TRBV9	ASSAGDSPNYGYT
12	.	TRBV6-6	ASSPPSVDYGYT
11	TRBD1	TRBV7-9	ASSFPGGWEQY
12	TRBD1	TRBV5-1	ASSRTGGGDGYT
12	TRBD2	TRBV30	AWSLAGGQDTQY
16	.	TRBV21-1	ASSASGVYLPSTDTQY
11	TRBD2	TRBV7-8	ATSGRATDTQY
11	.	TRBV9	ASSPDSNQPQH
14	.	TRBV21-1	ASSTRPGQEDYGYT
12	TRBD2	TRBV7-2	ASSLVSGRDLQF
11	.	TRBV5-1	ASSLGQVDEQF
12	.	TRBV10-1	ASSEGAALNEQF
12	TRBD2	TRBV10-3	AIREREIRREQY
12	TRBD1	TRBV25-1	ASKPGQGISEQY
13	TRBD1	TRBV5-1	ASSLTWTGVIGYT
14	TRBD1	TRBV7-9	ASSVHRGGMNTEAF
11	TRBD1	TRBV6-4	ASSADRGDIQY
14	.	TRBV5-1	ASSSWGGRHLNEQF
14	.	TRBV5-1	ASSLAGRVGQETQY
12	.	TRBV9	ASSPDRRSAEAF
12	TRBD1	TRBV7-8	ASSSGQGAGELF
13	TRBD1	TRBV10-1	ASSEPGQMINEQF
15	.	TRBV14	ASSRRPGQRSGNTIY
13	TRBD1	TRBV19	ASMGPGQGLQPQH
10	.	TRBV5-1	ASNREGYGYT
12	TRBD1	TRBV4-1	ASSQVYEGAKAF
16	TRBD2	TRBV7-3	ASSLRTSGGAGANVLT
15	TRBD2	TRBV4-2	ASSLGLAGEAAGELF